This T cell receptor beta chain appears in the sequencing data of a study of blood T cell repertoires in COVID-19. On the study more broadly: T cells, B-cell-depleted T cells, or PBMCs provided the cDNA or gDNA that served as material.

A Seattle source enrolled patients during active infection and followed them longitudinally. The assay was immunoSEQ multiplex PCR, and TCRdb's table has in-frame clones only and misses some. This sample carries 450,000 or so clones, about 91% of them seen once, and the ten largest clones take approximately 0.9%. CDR1 is SNHLY, CDR2 FYNNEI, per germline. V was shortened by 8 bases and J by 5 bases, with 15 bases between the two germline ends. The CDR3 extends over 13 amino acids. The sequencing sample was made of peripheral blood. This TCR was recovered from a man younger than 35 with COVID-19, enrolled during active disease. The chain has TRBV2 and TRBJ1-1; D call uncertain. The CDR3 DNA reads as TGTGCCAGCCTCCGTGGGCCCTTAACTGAAGCTTTCTTT. Protein product: CASLRGPLTEAFF.